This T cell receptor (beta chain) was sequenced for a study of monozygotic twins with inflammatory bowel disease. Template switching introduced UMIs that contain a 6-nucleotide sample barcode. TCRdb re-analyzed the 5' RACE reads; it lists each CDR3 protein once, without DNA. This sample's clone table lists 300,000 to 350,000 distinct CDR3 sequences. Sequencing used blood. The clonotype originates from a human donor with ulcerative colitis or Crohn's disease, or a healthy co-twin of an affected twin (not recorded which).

The CDR3 is CASSYSRQSGLLEQYF. V gene TRBV6-5 combines with J gene TRBJ2-7; TCRdb gives TRBD2 as the D gene, but with no DNA this cannot be confirmed. CDR3 length: 16 amino acids. CDR1 is MNHEY and CDR2 is SVGAGI in the germline V gene.